Reported below is one T cell receptor (beta chain). Its specificity is not known. The germline V gene has CDR1 MGHRA and CDR2 YSYEKL. Trimming removed 1 base at V and 8 bases at J, with 11 bases between. The CDR3 contains 13 residues. Using immunoSEQ multiplex PCR, the repertoire was profiled, and TCRdb retains in-frame clones only, with some absent. The table records around 32,000 clones, roughly 96% of them present only once. This record belongs to a study of circulating and synovial CD4+ cells in juvenile arthritis. Study observations and caveats: Compared with bulk blood, circulating pathogenic-like lymphocytes shared substantially more CDR3 sequences with synovial T cells.

The V call is TRBV4-1, the J call TRBJ1-2; D gene uncertain. The source of this sequence is a human donor with juvenile idiopathic arthritis. The specimen was CD4+ T cells from blood. The CDR3 is CASSQGRREGYTF. CDR3 nucleotides: TGCGCCAGCAGCCAAGGGAGGAGGGAAGGCTACACCTTC.